A selection of T cell receptor beta chains follows, all from one sample in a study of blood T cell repertoires in COVID-19. This table comes from immunoSEQ multiplex PCR, and its TCRdb copy is limited to in-frame clones, with some not included. The table records a few hundred thousand clones, 75% to 85% of them present only once. The source material was peripheral blood. These receptors all come from a woman aged 25 to 39 with COVID-19, enrolled during active disease. Each CDR3 is given with its conserved first and last residue. Fields, in order: CDR3 protein, V gene, J gene.

cdr3_aa: CASSVDPGLAGVTQYF
v_call: TRBV9
j_call: TRBJ2-3

cdr3_aa: CASSQTHRYNEQFF
v_call: TRBV7-9
j_call: TRBJ2-1

cdr3_aa: CSVAEGQLNEKLFF
v_call: TRBV29-1
j_call: TRBJ1-4

cdr3_aa: CAHSRTGLTGELFF
v_call: TRBV6-5
j_call: TRBJ2-2

cdr3_aa: CASSGQGATNEKLFF
v_call: TRBV10-2
j_call: TRBJ1-4

cdr3_aa: CASFQGTGTSTDTQYF
v_call: TRBV7-9
j_call: TRBJ2-3

cdr3_aa: CASNTDSSTDTQYF
v_call: TRBV6-6
j_call: TRBJ2-3

cdr3_aa: CASSKGGTGGGDTQYF
v_call: TRBV11-2
j_call: TRBJ2-3

cdr3_aa: CASSINADFNQPQHF
v_call: TRBV27
j_call: TRBJ1-5

cdr3_aa: CASSASAGESYEQYF
v_call: TRBV9
j_call: TRBJ2-7

cdr3_aa: CASSQDTSGYEQYF
v_call: TRBV4-2
j_call: TRBJ2-7

cdr3_aa: CASSELVEQYF
v_call: TRBV6-1
j_call: TRBJ2-7

cdr3_aa: CASTQDTYGYTF
v_call: TRBV19
j_call: TRBJ1-2

cdr3_aa: CASSQLWGQGSYEQYF
v_call: TRBV4-1
j_call: TRBJ2-7

cdr3_aa: CAISEMQGRNTEAFF
v_call: TRBV10-3
j_call: TRBJ1-1

cdr3_aa: CASRIGTVGEQYF
v_call: TRBV6-5
j_call: TRBJ2-7

cdr3_aa: CASSQEPGTSSVRNIQYF
v_call: TRBV4-1
j_call: TRBJ2-4

cdr3_aa: CASSPFGYGYTF
v_call: TRBV7-2
j_call: TRBJ1-2

cdr3_aa: CASSQDRGHEKLFF
v_call: TRBV27
j_call: TRBJ1-4

cdr3_aa: CASSPLGGSPNEKLFF
v_call: TRBV18
j_call: TRBJ1-4

cdr3_aa: CATEEGGRGQETQYF
v_call: TRBV10-3
j_call: TRBJ2-5

cdr3_aa: CASSLDGGAGEQYF
v_call: TRBV7-2
j_call: TRBJ2-7

cdr3_aa: CASSPSQGGRETQYF
v_call: TRBV18
j_call: TRBJ2-5

cdr3_aa: CASVDRSRSGANVLTF
v_call: TRBV19
j_call: TRBJ2-6

cdr3_aa: CASRPDSSNQPQHF
v_call: TRBV2
j_call: TRBJ1-5

cdr3_aa: CASSFGTTTGELFF
v_call: TRBV7-9
j_call: TRBJ2-2